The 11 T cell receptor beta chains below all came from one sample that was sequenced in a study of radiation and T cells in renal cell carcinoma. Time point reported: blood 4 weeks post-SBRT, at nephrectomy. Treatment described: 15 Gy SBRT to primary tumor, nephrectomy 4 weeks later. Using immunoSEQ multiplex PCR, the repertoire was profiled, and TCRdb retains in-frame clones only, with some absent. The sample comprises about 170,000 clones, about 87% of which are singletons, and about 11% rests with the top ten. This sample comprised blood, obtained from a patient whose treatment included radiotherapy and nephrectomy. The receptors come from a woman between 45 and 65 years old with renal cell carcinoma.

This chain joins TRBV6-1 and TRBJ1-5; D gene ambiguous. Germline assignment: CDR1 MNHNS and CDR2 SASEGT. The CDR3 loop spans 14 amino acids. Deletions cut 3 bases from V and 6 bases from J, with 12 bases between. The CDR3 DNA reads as TGTGCCAGCAGTGAGAGCCTATCGGGTCAGCCCCAGCATTTT. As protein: CASSESLSGQPQHF.

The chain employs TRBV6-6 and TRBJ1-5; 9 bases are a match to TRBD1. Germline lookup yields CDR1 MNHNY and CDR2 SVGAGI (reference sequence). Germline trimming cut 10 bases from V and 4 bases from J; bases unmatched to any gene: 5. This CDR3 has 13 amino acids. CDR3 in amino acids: CANAQGANQPQHF. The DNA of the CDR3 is TGTGCCAACGCACAGGGGGCGAATCAGCCCCAGCATTTT.

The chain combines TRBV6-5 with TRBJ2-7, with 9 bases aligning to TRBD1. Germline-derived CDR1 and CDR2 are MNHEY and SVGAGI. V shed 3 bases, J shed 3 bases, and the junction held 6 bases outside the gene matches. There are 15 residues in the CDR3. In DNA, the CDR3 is TGTGCCAGCAGTTATGGGACAGGGATCAACTACGAGCAGTACTTC. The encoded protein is CASSYGTGINYEQYF.

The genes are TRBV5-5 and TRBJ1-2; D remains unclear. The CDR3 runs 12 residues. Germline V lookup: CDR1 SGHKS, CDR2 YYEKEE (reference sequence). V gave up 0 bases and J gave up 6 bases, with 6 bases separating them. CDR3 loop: CASSLAGDGYTF. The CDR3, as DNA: TGTGCCAGCAGCTTGGCCGGGGATGGCTACACCTTC.

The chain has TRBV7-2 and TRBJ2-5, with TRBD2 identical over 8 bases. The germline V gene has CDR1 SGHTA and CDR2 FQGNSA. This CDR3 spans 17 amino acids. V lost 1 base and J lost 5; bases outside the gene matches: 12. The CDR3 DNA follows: TGTGCCAGCAGCTTAGGAGGCAGCGGGGGCCTCCGGGAGACCCAGTACTTC. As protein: CASSLGGSGGLRETQYF. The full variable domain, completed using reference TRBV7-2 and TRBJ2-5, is GAGVSQSPSNKVTEKGKDVELRCDPISGHTALYWYRQSLGQGLEFLIYFQGNSAPDKSGLPSDRFSAERTGGSVSTLTIQRTQQEDSAVYLCASSLGGSGGLRETQYFGPGTRLLVL.

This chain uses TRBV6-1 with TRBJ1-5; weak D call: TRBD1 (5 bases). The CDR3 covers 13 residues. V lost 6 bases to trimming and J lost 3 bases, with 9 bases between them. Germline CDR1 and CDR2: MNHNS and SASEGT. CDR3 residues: CASRDTFNQPQHF. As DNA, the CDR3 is TGTGCCAGCAGGGACACTTTCAATCAGCCCCAGCATTTT.

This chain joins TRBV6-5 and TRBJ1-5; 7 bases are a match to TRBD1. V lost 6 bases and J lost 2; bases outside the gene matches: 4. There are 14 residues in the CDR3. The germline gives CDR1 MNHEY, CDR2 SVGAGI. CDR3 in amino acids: CASRQTGRNQPQHF. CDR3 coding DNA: TGTGCCAGCAGACAGACAGGGCGCAATCAGCCCCAGCATTTT.

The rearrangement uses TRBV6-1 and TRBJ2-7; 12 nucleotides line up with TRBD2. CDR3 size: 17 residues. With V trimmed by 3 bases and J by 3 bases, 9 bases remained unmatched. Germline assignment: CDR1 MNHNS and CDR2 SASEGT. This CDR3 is CASSDDGLAGWLYEQYF. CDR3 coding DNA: TGTGCCAGCAGTGACGACGGACTAGCGGGATGGCTCTACGAGCAGTACTTC.

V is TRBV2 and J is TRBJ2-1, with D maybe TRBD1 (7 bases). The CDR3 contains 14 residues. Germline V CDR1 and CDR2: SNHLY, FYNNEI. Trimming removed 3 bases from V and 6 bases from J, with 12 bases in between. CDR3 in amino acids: CASSDQGGINEQFF. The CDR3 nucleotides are TGTGCCAGCAGTGATCAGGGGGGAATCAATGAGCAGTTCTTC. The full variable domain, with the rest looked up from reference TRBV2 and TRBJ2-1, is EPEVTQTPSHQVTQMGQEVILRCVPISNHLYFYWYRQILGQKVEFLVSFYNNEISEKSEIFDDQFSVERPDGSNFTLKIRSTKLEDSAMYFCASSDQGGINEQFFGPGTRLTVL.

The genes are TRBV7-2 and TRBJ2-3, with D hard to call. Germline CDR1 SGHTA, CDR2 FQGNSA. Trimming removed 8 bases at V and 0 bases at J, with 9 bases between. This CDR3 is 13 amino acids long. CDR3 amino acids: CASSNPSTDTQYF. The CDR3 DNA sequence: TGTGCCAGCTCGAACCCTAGCACAGATACGCAGTATTTT.

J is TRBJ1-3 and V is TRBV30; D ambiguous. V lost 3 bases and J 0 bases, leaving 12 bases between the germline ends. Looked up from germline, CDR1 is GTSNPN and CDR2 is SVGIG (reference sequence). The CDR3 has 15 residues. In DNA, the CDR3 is TGTGCCTGGAGGTCTCCCGGAGACTCTGGAAACACCATATATTTT. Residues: CAWRSPGDSGNTIYF.